This is a list of T cell receptor beta chains from one sample in a study of OX40 agonist ivuxolimab in advanced cancers. Repertoires were generated with immunoSEQ multiplex PCR, while TCRdb's copy carries only in-frame clones and drops some. The sample contains about 62,000 clones, roughly 85% of which appear only once. Specimen: CD4+ or CD8+ T cells sorted from blood, collected in a trial of the OX40 agonist ivuxolimab. These receptors all stem from an adult with an advanced solid tumor such as melanoma, head and neck, liver or kidney cancer. CDR3s include the opening cysteine and the closing phenylalanine or tryptophan. A D gene is named only where the DNA matches it firmly. Expanded clones get a size class; other rows say once, few or many, or leave the size out.

d_gene	v_gene	j_gene	len	abundance	CDR3nt	CDR3aa
-	TRBV18	TRBJ2-7	15	few	TGTGCCAGCTCACCGTCCGCGGGGACCCCCTACGAGCAGTACTTC	CASSPSAGTPYEQYF
TRBD1	TRBV7-9	TRBJ2-1	15	-	TGTGCCAGCAGCTCGCCGGGACAGGGGATCCATGAGCAGTTCTTC	CASSSPGQGIHEQFF
TRBD2	TRBV7-6	TRBJ2-3	15	-	TGTGCCAGCAGCAGAGAAGGACTAGCCACAGATACGCAGTATTTT	CASSREGLATDTQYF
-	TRBV28	TRBJ1-2	13	once	TGTGCCAGCAGTTTATCGCGGAACTATGGCTACACCTTC	CASSLSRNYGYTF
-	TRBV19	TRBJ1-3	14	-	TGTGCCAGTAGTATCGCGGGGTCTGGAAACACCATATATTTT	CASSIAGSGNTIYF
TRBD2	TRBV2	TRBJ2-1	14	-	TGTGCCAGCAGTGAAGCGGGAGGGCCCTCTGAGCAGTTCTTC	CASSEAGGPSEQFF
-	TRBV5-6	TRBJ1-2	15	-	TGTGCCAGCAGCTTGACAGGCCCCCTTAACTATGGCTACACCTTC	CASSLTGPLNYGYTF
-	TRBV15	TRBJ2-7	16	-	TGTGCCACCAGCAGAGATCGGGTGGGGTACTCCTACGAGCAGTACTTC	CATSRDRVGYSYEQYF
-	TRBV28	TRBJ1-5	13	-	TGTGCCAGCAGTTCCCCCGGCAATCAGCCCCAGCATTTT	CASSSPGNQPQHF
-	TRBV13	TRBJ2-5	13	-	TGTGCCAGCAGCTTAGAGAGAGAAGAGACCCAGTACTTC	CASSLEREETQYF
TRBD1	TRBV11-2	TRBJ2-7	16	few	TGTGCCAGCAGCTTAGATCGGACAGGGGGCTCGGGCGAGCAGTACTTC	CASSLDRTGGSGEQYF
TRBD2	TRBV5-1	TRBJ2-2	18	-	TGCGCCAGCAGCCCCGGGGGGCGCGGGAGGGCCCTGACCGGGGAGCTGTTTTTT	CASSPGGRGRALTGELFF
-	TRBV7-3	TRBJ2-3	15	-	TGTGCCAGCAGCTTCCGGGACCATTACACAGATACGCAGTATTTT	CASSFRDHYTDTQYF
-	TRBV7-2	TRBJ1-1	15	-	TGTGCCAGCAGACGGGTGCCGGGACGGAACACTGAAGCTTTCTTT	CASRRVPGRNTEAFF
-	TRBV15	TRBJ2-5	14	once	TGTGCCACCAGCAGAGACCCAGGGGCGGAGACCCAGTACTTC	CATSRDPGAETQYF
-	TRBV28	TRBJ2-7	13	-	TGTGCCAGCAGTTTCGGGCCCGATGGAGAGCAGTACTTC	CASSFGPDGEQYF
-	TRBV9	TRBJ2-7	15	once	TGTGCCAGCAGCGTGGCAGCGGGCCCGCGGGACGAGCAGTACTTC	CASSVAAGPRDEQYF
TRBD1	TRBV28	TRBJ1-1	14	-	TGTGCCAGCAGGGAAGGGACAGGAGATCCCGAAGCTTTCTTT	CASREGTGDPEAFF
TRBD1	TRBV6-1	TRBJ1-5	17	-	TGTGCCAGCAGTGGAGGAGACAGGGACCTTAGCAATCAGCCCCAGCATTTT	CASSGGDRDLSNQPQHF
TRBD2	TRBV27	TRBJ2-7	17	-	TGTGCCAGCAGACCGGGACTAGCGGGGGCCGACTCCTACGAGCAGTACTTC	CASRPGLAGADSYEQYF
-	TRBV2	TRBJ2-7	13	-	TGTGCCAGCAGTGTGACCGGGACGGGAGAGCAGTACTTC	CASSVTGTGEQYF
-	TRBV5-8	TRBJ2-7	15	once	TGTGCCAGCAGCTCCTCCGGGTCCGAGGTCCTGGAGCAGTACTTC	CASSSSGSEVLEQYF
-	TRBV5-1	TRBJ2-2	16	-	TGCGCCAGCAGCTTGCCCTCGAGGGGAGGTCACGGGGAGCTGTTTTTT	CASSLPSRGGHGELFF
-	TRBV7-8	TRBJ2-5	13	medium-sized	TGTGCCAGCAGCCCCAGACAGTCAGAGACCCAGTACTTC	CASSPRQSETQYF
-	TRBV2	TRBJ2-6	15	-	TGTGCCAGCAGTGAAGTGCAGGGTGGGGCCAACGTCCTGACTTTC	CASSEVQGGANVLTF
TRBD1	TRBV7-2	TRBJ2-7	14	-	TGTGCCAGCAGCCGTTGGACAGGTGCCTACGAGCAGTACTTC	CASSRWTGAYEQYF
-	TRBV28	TRBJ1-1	12	-	TGTGCCAGCGCCACGGGGGGCACTGAAGCTTTCTTT	CASATGGTEAFF
-	TRBV21-1	TRBJ1-5	17	once	TGTGCCAGCAGCAACCGACAGGCCCGGGGGGTCAATCAGCCCCAGCATTTT	CASSNRQARGVNQPQHF
TRBD1	TRBV5-4	TRBJ1-2	13	few	TGTGCCAGCAGCTTGGACAGGGGAAACGGCTACACCTTC	CASSLDRGNGYTF
-	TRBV2	TRBJ1-2	15	few	TGTGCCAGCAGTGAGGACCGGGAACCTAACTATGGCTACACCTTC	CASSEDREPNYGYTF
TRBD1	TRBV5-1	TRBJ2-3	15	-	TGCGCCAGCAGCTGGAGGGACAGGGGCACAGATACGCAGTATTTT	CASSWRDRGTDTQYF
-	TRBV25-1	TRBJ1-5	13	-	TGTGCCAGCAGGGAGGGGAAGAATCAGCCCCAGCATTTT	CASREGKNQPQHF
TRBD1	TRBV29-1	TRBJ2-3	17	-	TGCAGCGTTGAAGGCCGTGGGACAGGCCTTGGGGCAGATACGCAGTATTTT	CSVEGRGTGLGADTQYF
-	TRBV14	TRBJ1-2	14	-	TGTGCCAGCAGCCAAAGTTCCAGGGGTTATGGCTACACCTTC	CASSQSSRGYGYTF
-	TRBV7-8	TRBJ1-5	16	-	TGTGCCAGCAGCTCAAGGGCCCGACAGACCAATCAGCCCCAGCATTTT	CASSSRARQTNQPQHF
TRBD1	TRBV7-9	TRBJ2-7	16	-	TGTGCCAGCAGCTTGGGGACAGGGGGCATAACGGCCGAGCAGTACTTC	CASSLGTGGITAEQYF
-	TRBV7-2	TRBJ1-3	13	-	TGTGCCAGCAGCTTAGGACCCGGAAACACCATATATTTT	CASSLGPGNTIYF
TRBD2	TRBV5-3	TRBJ2-2	16	once	TGTGCCAGAAGCTTCAGGGGTAGCGGGACGCCCGGGGAGCTGTTTTTT	CARSFRGSGTPGELFF
-	TRBV28	TRBJ1-5	15	-	TGTGCCAGCAGGGGCAGGGTTGATAGCAATCAGCCCCAGCATTTT	CASRGRVDSNQPQHF
TRBD2	TRBV28	TRBJ2-7	16	once	TGTGCCAGCAGTTCCCCCGGGCGGGGGGGGCGAAAGGAGCAGTACTTC	CASSSPGRGGRKEQYF
TRBD1	TRBV7-3	TRBJ1-2	14	-	TGTGCCAGCAGCTTATACGAGGGGGCTGGGGGCTACACCTTC	CASSLYEGAGGYTF
-	TRBV6-1	TRBJ2-5	16	-	TGTGCCAGCAGTGAGGGGTCGGGGACGTACCAAGAGACCCAGTACTTC	CASSEGSGTYQETQYF
-	TRBV11-2	TRBJ2-1	15	once	TGTGCCAGCAGCTCTAAGGGGGTGTCCTACAATGAGCAGTTCTTC	CASSSKGVSYNEQFF
-	TRBV19	TRBJ2-5	14	-	TGTGCCAGTAGTATAGGCCCGGGAGTTGAGACCCAGTACTTC	CASSIGPGVETQYF
-	TRBV9	TRBJ1-1	14	few	TGTGCCAGCAGCGCCGGGACAAGGAACACTGAAGCTTTCTTT	CASSAGTRNTEAFF
-	TRBV6-5	TRBJ2-7	13	once	TGTGCCAGCAGTTACCAGTGGGGATACGAGCAGTACTTC	CASSYQWGYEQYF
-	TRBV5-4	TRBJ1-2	15	-	TGTGCCAGCAGCCTGGACCCCGGGACCTCGAATGGCTACACCTTC	CASSLDPGTSNGYTF
-	TRBV27	TRBJ2-3	14	-	TGTGCCAGCAGTCCGTGGGACAATACAGATACGCAGTATTTT	CASSPWDNTDTQYF
-	TRBV6-1	TRBJ1-4	14	-	TGTGCCAGCAGTCAATCTCGGACGGTTGAAAAACTGTTTTTT	CASSQSRTVEKLFF
-	TRBV10-3	TRBJ1-1	14	-	TGTGCCATCTCAAGGGGGGAAGCGAACACTGAAGCTTTCTTT	CAISRGEANTEAFF
-	TRBV6-1	TRBJ1-1	14	-	TGTGCCAGCAGTGAAGCGGGGAGGAGAACTGAAGCTTTCTTT	CASSEAGRRTEAFF
-	TRBV13	TRBJ1-6	16	-	TGTGCCAGCAGCCCACGCAAGAGCTCCTATAATTCACCCCTCCACTTT	CASSPRKSSYNSPLHF
-	TRBV10-2	TRBJ1-4	15	once	TGCGCCAGCAGTAACCAAGGGGACTATAATGAAAAACTGTTTTTT	CASSNQGDYNEKLFF